The 30 T cell receptor beta chains given below trace back to one sample, sequenced in a study of regulatory T cells in long-lasting Graves disease. Both iRepertoire HTBI primers and Arm-PCR of CDR3 regions were used to build the TCR beta libraries. A single record per CDR3 protein comes from TCRdb applying MiXCR to the multiplex PCR reads. In the table there are around 400,000 distinct CDR3 sequences, 21% of which are singletons. Documented time point: persistent/refractory GD, antithyroid drugs over 5 years with positive TRAb. RNA from PBMCs was the source of the TCR library. The specimen was peripheral blood mononuclear cells (PBMCs), collected when the disease was refractory, from a patient treated with antithyroid drugs. These receptors originate from a female donor with Graves disease.

The chain employs TRBV4-1 and TRBJ2-1, with 9 bases aligning to TRBD1. With V trimmed by 5 bases and J by 8 bases, 1 base remained unmatched. CDR3 length: 12 residues. Germline V gene lookup returns CDR1 MGHRA and CDR2 YSYEKL. CDR3 DNA sequence: TGCGCCAGCAGCAGGACAGGGGATGAGCAGTTCTTC. It encodes CASSRTGDEQFF.

This clonotype showed up just a few times. This sequence joins TRBV9 and TRBJ2-7, with 7 nucleotides matching TRBD1. The CDR3 totals 16 residues. V gave up 7 bases and J gave up 3 bases; unmatched junction bases: 16. CDR1 SGDLS and CDR2 YYNGEE come from the germline V gene. This chain's CDR3 is CASSAGGTPEYYEQYF. CDR3 nucleotide sequence: TGTGCCAGCTCGGCAGGGGGTACACCTGAGTACTACGAGCAGTACTTC.

This clonotype was counted a few times. V is TRBV18 and J is TRBJ1-1; D is unclear. Trimming stripped 6 bases from V and 3 bases from J, with 11 bases between. The CDR3 has 13 residues. The germline V gene encodes CDR1 KGHSH and CDR2 LQKENI. This CDR3 reads CASSRGKDTEAFF. The CDR3 DNA is TGTGCCAGCTCTCGAGGCAAGGACACTGAAGCTTTCTTT.

There are many counts of this clonotype. The chain links TRBV7-9 to TRBJ2-7, with 8 bases matching TRBD1. The length of the CDR3 is 14 residues. The germline V gene encodes CDR1 SEHNR and CDR2 FQNEAQ (reference sequence). V shed 5 bases, J shed 2 bases, and the junction held 5 bases outside the gene matches. The CDR3 DNA reads TGTGCCAGCAGCCGGACAGGGTCAGCCTACGAGCAGTACTTC. Protein sequence: CASSRTGSAYEQYF.

The J gene is TRBJ2-5, the V gene TRBV27, with D hard to call. The J call may be in error: the DNA end matches TRBJ2-4 better. CDR3 length equals 15 residues. CDR1 and CDR2 from the germline V gene are MNHEY and SMNVEV (reference sequence). The CDR3 DNA is TGTGCCAGCAGTTTGGCGCTAGGGGCCAAAAACATTCAGTACTTC. Translation gives CASSLALGAKNIQYF.

This clonotype was seen only a few times. The V call is TRBV7-3, the J call TRBJ2-5; tentative D call: TRBD1 (6 bases). This CDR3 spans 13 amino acids. The germline V gene has CDR1 SGHTA and CDR2 FQGTGA. Trimming took 3 bases from V and 5 from J, leaving 10 bases between them. The CDR3 nucleotides read TGTGCCAGCAGCTTCACAGGGTTCGAGACCCAGTACTTC. Translating it yields CASSFTGFETQYF.

This clonotype has a handful of counts. This chain connects TRBV19 to TRBJ1-4; possibly TRBD1 for D (6 bases). V was trimmed by 10 bases and J by 6 bases, leaving 18 bases between them. CDR3 size: 14 residues. The germline V gene encodes CDR1 LNHDA and CDR2 SQIVND (reference sequence). The CDR3 region has the DNA TGTGCCACGAAGGGGGACGCTTGGGATGAAAAACTGTTTTTT. This translates into CATKGDAWDEKLFF.

There are many counts of this clonotype. This chain uses TRBV6-1 with TRBJ1-5, with a tentative D call TRBD1 (5 bases). Trimming left V 8 bases short and J 1 base short, with 21 bases between. Germline assignment: CDR1 MNHNS and CDR2 SASEGT. The CDR3 sequence is 17 residues long. This chain's CDR3 is CASGGSGLIGSNQPQHF. CDR3 nucleotides: TGTGCCAGCGGGGGGTCGGGACTCATAGGCAGCAATCAGCCCCAGCATTTT.

On this clonotype itself: This may arise from a read error, as a much more abundant clone is one base away. This chain joins TRBV7-9 and TRBJ1-2, with 7 bases fitting TRBD1. CDR1 SEHNR and CDR2 FQNEAQ come from the germline V gene (reference sequence). This CDR3 has 14 residues. DNA of the CDR3: TGTGTCAGCAGCGGTACAGGGGCTAACTATGGCTACACCTTC. It is translated as CVSSGTGANYGYTF. Complete variable domain (other parts from reference TRBV7-9 and TRBJ1-2): DTGVSQNPRHKITKRGQNVTFRCDPISEHNRLYWYRQTLGQGPEFLTYFQNEAQLEKSRLLSDRFSAERPKGSFSTLEIQRTEQGDSAMYLCVSSGTGANYGYTFGSGTRLTVV.

The chain joins TRBV6-2 or TRBV6-3 to TRBJ2-3; TRBD2 is a possible D gene (6 bases). The CDR3 runs to 15 residues. The ends were cut back, 7 bases at V and 6 bases at J, with 20 bases in the middle. Germline V gene lookup returns CDR1 MNHEY and CDR2 SVGEGT. The CDR3 here is CASIRSGVSSDTQYF. Here the CDR3 DNA reads TGTGCCAGCATCAGGTCGGGGGTGAGCTCGGATACGCAGTATTTT.

This clonotype was seen at least ten times. This sequence joins TRBV6-1 and TRBJ1-3; 7 bases line up with TRBD1. V gave up 5 bases and J gave up 4 bases; unmatched junction bases: 5. This CDR3 spans 14 amino acids. Germline V CDR1 and CDR2: MNHNS, SASEGT. CDR3 bases: TGTGCCAGCAGTCAACAGGGGTCCGGAAACACCATATATTTT. It specifies CASSQQGSGNTIYF.

The V gene is TRBV3-1, the J gene TRBJ2-6; D perhaps matches TRBD2 (5 bases). V lost 5 bases and J 0 bases, leaving 20 bases between the germline ends. The CDR3 length is 19 residues. From germline, CDR1 is LGHDT and CDR2 YNNKEL (reference sequence). The DNA of the CDR3 is TGTGCCAGCAGCGAAGGCATTAGCGCATCCCGCTCTGGGGCCAACGTCCTGACTTTC. Its translation is CASSEGISASRSGANVLTF. Using reference TRBV3-1 and TRBJ2-6 for the parts outside the CDR3, the full variable domain is DTAVSQTPKYLVTQMGNDKSIKCEQNLGHDTMYWYKQDSKKFLKIMFSYNNKELIINETVPNRFSPKSPDKAHLNLHINSLELGDSAVYFCASSEGISASRSGANVLTFGAGSRLTVL.

This clonotype has at least ten counts. V usage is TRBV6-1 and J usage is TRBJ1-5; 7 nucleotides line up with TRBD1. Germline CDR1 reads MNHNS; CDR2 reads SASEGT. The CDR3 covers 13 residues. V lost 8 bases to trimming and J lost 3 bases; unmatched junction nucleotides: 4. The CDR3 loop is CASATGDNQPQHF. CDR3 sequence (DNA): TGTGCCAGCGCAACAGGGGACAATCAGCCCCAGCATTTT.

This chain connects TRBV20-1 to TRBJ2-2; TRBD1 or TRBD2 may be the D gene (5 bases each). V was clipped by 6 bases and J by 1 base, with 12 bases between them. Germline values: CDR1 DFQATT, CDR2 SNEGSKA (reference sequence). The length of the CDR3 is 14 residues. CDR3 in DNA: TGCAGTGCAGAGGGACGGATGAACACCGGGGAGCTGTTTTTT. Amino acids: CSAEGRMNTGELFF.

As concerns this clonotype: Germline and junction disagree at one end, which may indicate a read error. The rearrangement links TRBV3-1 to TRBJ2-7, with a tentative D call TRBD2 (5 bases). Germline assignment: CDR1 LGHDT and CDR2 YNNKEL (reference sequence). The CDR3 has 12 amino acids. This chain's CDR3 is CASGEGSHEQYF. CDR3 DNA: TGTGCCAGCGGAGAGGGCTCCCACGAGCAGTACTTC.

This clonotype was seen many times. The chain uses TRBV5-6 and TRBJ1-2; 7 nucleotides match TRBD1. CDR3 length: 16 amino acids. V shed 4 bases, J shed 2 bases, and the junction held 11 bases outside the gene matches. The germline CDR1 and CDR2 sequences are SGHDT and YYEEEE. The CDR3 region has the DNA TGTGCCAGCAGCCTTTTCAGAGGGACAGCGAACTATGGCTACACCTTC. It codes for CASSLFRGTANYGYTF.

The CDR3 sequence is CASTAWGSGQPQHF. For the CDR3, the DNA is TGTGCCAGCACCGCCTGGGGTTCCGGTCAGCCCCAGCATTTT. V gene TRBV2 combines with J gene TRBJ1-5, with unresolved D. The V end was cut by 7 bases, the J end by 6 bases, with 16 bases between. CDR1 and CDR2 from the germline V gene are SNHLY and FYNNEI. The CDR3 is made up of 14 amino acids. The entire variable domain, with the rest obtained from reference TRBV2 and TRBJ1-5, is as follows: EPEVTQTPSHQVTQMGQEVILRCVPISNHLYFYWYRQILGQKVEFLVSFYNNEISEKSEIFDDQFSVERPDGSNFTLKIRSTKLEDSAMYFCASTAWGSGQPQHFGDGTRLSIL.

The rearrangement uses TRBV12-3 or TRBV12-4 and TRBJ2-3; no clear D gene. The CDR3 covers 15 residues. V lost 5 bases, J lost 0 bases, and 12 bases lay in between. CDR3 in DNA: TGTGCCAGCAGTCCAGACTCCCAGAGCACAGATACGCAGTATTTT. Amino acid sequence: CASSPDSQSTDTQYF.

Remarks on this clonotype: A far larger clone lies a single base away; this is likely a read error. The chain couples TRBV7-9 to TRBJ1-4; no firm D call. Germline CDR1 SEHNR, CDR2 FQNEAQ (reference sequence). The V and J ends lost 6 bases and 5 bases respectively, with 19 bases between them. The CDR3 runs 16 residues. Written as DNA, the CDR3 is TGTGCCAGCAGTCGAGAAAGGACGGCGGAGAATGAAAAACTGTTTTTT. Translation gives CASSRERTAENEKLFF.

The sample holds a few counts of this clonotype. This chain uses TRBV2 with TRBJ2-1; TRBD2 matches at 15 bases. Germline V CDR1 and CDR2: SNHLY, FYNNEI. The length of the CDR3 is 17 residues. V shed 5 bases, J shed 8 bases, and the junction held 10 bases outside the gene matches. The CDR3 DNA follows: TGTGCCAGCAGTCATCGGACTAGCGGGAGGGCCTTGGATGAGCAGTTCTTC. It encodes CASSHRTSGRALDEQFF.

This clonotype was observed a few times. The chain uses TRBV20-1 and TRBJ2-1, with 7 bases fitting TRBD2. V shed 4 bases, J shed 2 bases, and the junction held 5 bases outside the gene matches. Germline V gene sequence: CDR1 DFQATT, CDR2 SNEGSKA (reference sequence). CDR3 size: 14 residues. CDR3 nucleotide sequence: TGCAGTGCTAAGGGGCTAGCGGCCTACAATGAGCAGTTCTTC. It translates to CSAKGLAAYNEQFF.

This clonotype was found once. The rearrangement uses TRBV4-1 and TRBJ1-3, with 7 bases aligning to TRBD1. With 3 bases clipped from V and 1 base from J, the junction kept 9 bases outside the gene matches. The germline gives CDR1 MGHRA, CDR2 YSYEKL. The CDR3 is made up of 17 amino acids. CDR3 residues: CASSHPRQGRSGNTIYF. As DNA, the CDR3 is TGCGCCAGCAGCCACCCGCGACAGGGAAGATCTGGAAACACCATATATTTT.

CDR3: CASSPQADAYEQYF. The CDR3 DNA sequence: TGTGCCAGCTCACCACAAGCAGACGCCTACGAGCAGTACTTC. The V gene is TRBV18, the J gene TRBJ2-7; D remains ambiguous. Germline CDR1 and CDR2: KGHSH and LQKENI. The CDR3 has 14 residues. Trimming left V 1 base short and J 2 bases short, with 9 bases between.

This clonotype was seen ten or more times. V is TRBV9 and J is TRBJ1-2, with 7 bases that match TRBD1. Germline V gene sequence: CDR1 SGDLS, CDR2 YYNGEE. V shed 5 bases, J shed 10 bases, and the junction held 11 bases outside the gene matches. This CDR3 is 13 amino acids long. CDR3 DNA: TGTGCCAGCAGGCAACAGGGGAGGGGGGACTACACCTTC. It encodes CASRQQGRGDYTF.

On this clonotype itself: A much larger clone differs by one base, so this may be a read error. V usage is TRBV7-3 and J usage is TRBJ1-2; weak D call: TRBD1 (5 bases). CDR3 size: 12 residues. CDR1 SGHTA and CDR2 FQGTGA come from the germline V gene. CDR3 amino acids: CASSPLRAGYAF. CDR3 nucleotides: TGTGCCAGCAGCCCACTCAGGGCTGGCTACGCCTTC.

This sequence joins TRBV20-1 and TRBJ2-2; 7 positions match TRBD2. This CDR3 spans 16 amino acids. J lost 2 bases, V lost 0 bases, and 6 bases had no gene match. Germline CDR1 is DFQATT and CDR2 is SNEGSKA (reference sequence). The DNA for the CDR3 is TGCAGTGCTAGAGATATAACTAGCGTCAACACCGGGGAGCTGTTTTTT. Residues: CSARDITSVNTGELFF.

The chain has TRBV7-9 and TRBJ2-1, with 9 bases aligning to TRBD2. V gave up 1 base and J gave up 6 bases; unmatched junction bases: 4. Germline CDR1 reads SEHNR; CDR2 reads FQNEAQ (reference sequence). This CDR3 contains 15 residues. CDR3 coding DNA: TGTGCCAGCAGCTTAGGAGGCGGGAGGGTCAATGAGCAGTTCTTC. Protein product: CASSLGGGRVNEQFF. The full variable domain, rest sourced from reference TRBV7-9 and TRBJ2-1, is DTGVSQNPRHKITKRGQNVTFRCDPISEHNRLYWYRQTLGQGPEFLTYFQNEAQLEKSRLLSDRFSAERPKGSFSTLEIQRTEQGDSAMYLCASSLGGGRVNEQFFGPGTRLTVL.

This clonotype was recorded at least ten times. The rearrangement uses TRBV28 and TRBJ1-1; TRBD1 matches 10 bases. The germline V gene encodes CDR1 MDHEN and CDR2 SYDVKM. The CDR3 spans 13 residues. V was clipped by 5 bases and J by 11 bases; unmatched bases: 8. The CDR3 protein is CASSNPGQGYAFF. CDR3 DNA sequence: TGTGCCAGCAGTAATCCGGGACAGGGGTATGCTTTCTTT. The variable domain in full, with the rest retrieved from reference TRBV28 and TRBJ1-1, is DVKVTQSSRYLVKRTGEKVFLECVQDMDHENMFWYRQDPGLGLRLIYFSYDVKMKEKGDIPEGYSVSREKKERFSLILESASTNQTSMYLCASSNPGQGYAFFGQGTRLTVV.

This clonotype was recorded at least ten times. The chain couples TRBV2 to TRBJ2-7; D is unclear. Germline V lookup: CDR1 SNHLY, CDR2 FYNNEI. The V end was cut by 4 bases, the J end by 4 bases, with 8 bases between. The CDR3 loop spans 12 amino acids. The CDR3 is CASSVQEYEQYF. In DNA, the CDR3 is TGTGCCAGCAGTGTCCAAGAGTACGAGCAGTACTTC.

The rearrangement uses TRBV11-1 and TRBJ2-5; the match to TRBD2 covers 9 bases. Matching the DNA end better, TRBJ2-1 makes the J call doubtful. Germline V gene data show CDR1 as SGHAT and CDR2 as FQDESV (reference sequence). This CDR3 spans 17 amino acids. CDR3 sequence reads: CASSGSLSGSLYNEQFF. CDR3 sequence (DNA): TGTGCCAGCAGCGGAAGCCTTAGCGGGAGCCTGTACAATGAGCAGTTCTTC.